The 9 T cell receptor beta chains reported below all come from one sample, sequenced in a study of T cell repertoires in cytomegalovirus infection. TCRdb recomputed calls from the reads with MiXCR, one row per CDR3 protein. This sample has under 850,000 distinct CDR3 sequences; around 32% occur once, and the top ten carry about 20%. Antigens for these TCRs are unknown. The material was cultured PBMCs, obtained from culture after CMV antigen stimulation. All receptors derive from a human donor in good health (CMV status not recorded). Some clones in this sample may be carry-over from other donors' samples.

This chain links TRBV7-8 with TRBJ1-3; D unclear. V lost 6 bases, J lost 0 bases, and 6 bases lay in between. From germline, CDR1 is SGHVS and CDR2 FQNEAQ. The CDR3 runs to 13 residues. This chain's CDR3 is CASRESSGNTIYF. The CDR3 DNA reads as TGTGCCAGCAGAGAGAGCTCTGGAAACACCATATATTTT.

The chain joins TRBV7-9 to TRBJ2-5; 12 bases agree with TRBD1. The germline gives CDR1 SEHNR, CDR2 FQNEAQ (reference sequence). V lost 7 bases and J lost 5; bases outside the gene matches: 17. The CDR3 covers 18 residues. The CDR3 region is CASKRGTGGSQGMETQYF. The CDR3, as DNA: TGTGCCAGCAAGAGGGGGACAGGGGGCTCACAAGGGATGGAGACCCAGTACTTC. Based on the CDR3 plus reference TRBV7-9 and TRBJ2-5, the full variable domain is DTGVSQNPRHKITKRGQNVTFRCDPISEHNRLYWYRQTLGQGPEFLTYFQNEAQLEKSRLLSDRFSAERPKGSFSTLEIQRTEQGDSAMYLCASKRGTGGSQGMETQYFGPGTRLLVL.

In its sample, this clonotype was seen a few times. The chain employs TRBV7-9 and TRBJ1-2; no clear D. Looked up from germline, CDR1 is SEHNR and CDR2 is FQNEAQ (reference sequence). Trimming took 5 bases from V and 0 from J, leaving 7 bases between them. The CDR3 totals 13 residues. The CDR3 is CASSHGPNYGYTF. CDR3 DNA sequence: TGTGCCAGCAGCCATGGTCCTAACTATGGCTACACCTTC.

This clonotype was counted a few times. The chain is built from TRBV6-1 and TRBJ2-3; maybe TRBD2 (7 bases). The CDR3 consists of 14 residues. V shed 7 bases and J shed 2 bases, with 13 bases lying between them. CDR1 and CDR2 (germline): MNHNS, SASEGT. The CDR3 reads CASNGGLNTDTQYF. In DNA, the CDR3 is TGTGCCAGCAACGGGGGGCTCAACACAGATACGCAGTATTTT.

The V call is TRBV7-2, the J call TRBJ2-4; D unresolved. Germline lookup yields CDR1 SGHTA and CDR2 FQGNSA. The CDR3 is 12 residues long. V lost 3 bases and J 6 bases, leaving 6 bases between the germline ends. The CDR3 DNA follows: TGTGCCAGCAGCTTTGTTGCAAACATTCAGTACTTC. Amino acid sequence: CASSFVANIQYF.

V and J are TRBV7-4 and TRBJ2-3; 11 bases align to TRBD2. V dropped 4 bases and J dropped 2; count of bases not matched to a gene: 2. The germline V gene has CDR1 SGHVT and CDR2 SQSDAQ. The CDR3 extends over 15 amino acids. This CDR3 is CASSSSGGLTDTQYF. The CDR3 region has the DNA TGTGCCAGCAGCTCTAGCGGGGGGCTCACAGATACGCAGTATTTT.

The chain joins TRBV7-6 to TRBJ2-1; a weak D match, TRBD2 (5 bases). With 2 bases removed from V and 2 bases from J, the gap between germline ends came to 10 bases. The length of the CDR3 is 15 residues. The V gene's germline CDR1 is SGHVS and CDR2 FNYEAQ. The CDR3 DNA reads TGTGCCAGCAGCTTATCGGGAACTACCTACAATGAGCAGTTCTTC. This encodes CASSLSGTTYNEQFF.

Notes on this clonotype: This clone may be a read error of a much larger clone one base away. This chain uses TRBV7-2 with TRBJ2-3; no clear D gene. The CDR3 extends over 15 amino acids. Germline lookup yields CDR1 SGHTA and CDR2 FQGNSA. The CDR3: CASSLNGRSTDTQCF. CDR3 nucleotides: TGTGCCAGCAGCTTAAATGGTAGAAGCACAGATACGCAGTGTTTT.

This clonotype was picked up many times. The rearrangement links TRBV7-2 to TRBJ1-2; 9 positions match TRBD1. The germline CDR1 and CDR2 sequences are SGHTA and FQGNSA. The CDR3 consists of 15 residues. The J segment lost 8 bases and the V segment lost 0 bases, leaving 7 bases of the junction unmatched. CDR3 amino acids: CASSLARTGEEGYTF. CDR3 coding DNA: TGTGCCAGCAGCTTAGCAAGGACAGGGGAGGAAGGCTACACCTTC.